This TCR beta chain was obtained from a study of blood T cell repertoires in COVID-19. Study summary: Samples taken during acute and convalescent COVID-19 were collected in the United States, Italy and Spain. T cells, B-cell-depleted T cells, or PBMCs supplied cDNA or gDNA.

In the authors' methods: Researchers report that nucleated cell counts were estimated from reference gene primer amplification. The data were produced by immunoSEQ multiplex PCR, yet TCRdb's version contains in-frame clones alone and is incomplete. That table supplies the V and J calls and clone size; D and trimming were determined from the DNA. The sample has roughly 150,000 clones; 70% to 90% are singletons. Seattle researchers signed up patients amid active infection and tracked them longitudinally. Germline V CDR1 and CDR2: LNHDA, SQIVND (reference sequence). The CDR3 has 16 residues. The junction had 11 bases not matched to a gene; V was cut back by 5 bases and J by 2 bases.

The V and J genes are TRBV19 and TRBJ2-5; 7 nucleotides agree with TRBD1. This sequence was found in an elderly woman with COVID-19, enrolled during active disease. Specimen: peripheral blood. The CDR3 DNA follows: TGTGCCAGTAGTCGAGCGTACAGGGGAATTCAAGAGACCCAGTACTTC. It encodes CASSRAYRGIQETQYF. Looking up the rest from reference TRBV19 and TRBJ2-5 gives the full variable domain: DGGITQSPKYLFRKEGQNVTLSCEQNLNHDAMYWYRQDPGQGLRLIYYSQIVNDFQKGDIAEGYSVSREKKESFPLTVTSAQKNPTAFYLCASSRAYRGIQETQYFGPGTRLLVL.